This TCR beta chain originates from a study of blood T cell repertoires in COVID-19. Across the study: Sites across the United States, Italy and Spain contributed samples from acute and convalescent COVID-19.

J lost 5 bases, V lost 1 base, and 7 bases had no gene match. Germline values: CDR1 KGHSH, CDR2 LQKENI. This CDR3 region has 16 residues. As handled by the study authors: Amplification with reference gene primers provided the estimates of nucleated cell counts. This table comes from immunoSEQ multiplex PCR, and its TCRdb copy is limited to in-frame clones, with some not included. V and J calls and clone size follow that table, whereas D and trimming were derived from the DNA. The repertoire consists of approximately 230,000 clones, with 75% to 90% occurring once and the leading ten covering around 2.2%.

The chain couples TRBV18 to TRBJ1-5; TRBD1 aligns across 8 bases. The TCR was taken from a man younger than 45 who had recovered from COVID-19. Sample: peripheral blood. The CDR3 is CASSPRVQGVDQPQHF. The CDR3 DNA reads TGTGCCAGCTCACCACGGGTACAGGGGGTCGATCAGCCCCAGCATTTT.